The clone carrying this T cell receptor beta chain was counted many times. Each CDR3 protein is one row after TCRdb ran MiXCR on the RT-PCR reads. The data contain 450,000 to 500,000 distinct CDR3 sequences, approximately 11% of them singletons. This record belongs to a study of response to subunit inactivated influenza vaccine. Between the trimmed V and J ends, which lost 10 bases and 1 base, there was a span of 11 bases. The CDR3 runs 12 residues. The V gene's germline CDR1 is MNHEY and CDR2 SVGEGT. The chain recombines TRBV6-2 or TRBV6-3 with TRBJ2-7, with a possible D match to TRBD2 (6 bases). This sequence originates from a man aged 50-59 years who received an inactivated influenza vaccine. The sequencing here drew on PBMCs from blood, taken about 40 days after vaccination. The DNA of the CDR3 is TGTGCCACCCGGGGGTTATCCTACGAGCAGTACTTC. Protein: CATRGLSYEQYF.